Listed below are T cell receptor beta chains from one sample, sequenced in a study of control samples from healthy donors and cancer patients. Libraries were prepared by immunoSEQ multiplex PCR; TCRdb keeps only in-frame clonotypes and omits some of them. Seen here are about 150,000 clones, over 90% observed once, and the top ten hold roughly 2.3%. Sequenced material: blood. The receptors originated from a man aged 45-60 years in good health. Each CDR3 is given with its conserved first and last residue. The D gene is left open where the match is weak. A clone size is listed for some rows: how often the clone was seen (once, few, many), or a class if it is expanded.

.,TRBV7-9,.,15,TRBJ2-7,TGTGCCAGCAGCCCCACGTCCTATCGGAGCTACGAGCAGTACTTC,CASSPTSYRSYEQYF
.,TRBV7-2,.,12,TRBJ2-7,TGTGCCAGCAGCTCGATAATCTACGAGCAGTACTTC,CASSSIIYEQYF
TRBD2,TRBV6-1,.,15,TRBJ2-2,TGTGCCAGCAACCGACTAGCGGCGAACACCGGGGAGCTGTTTTTT,CASNRLAANTGELFF
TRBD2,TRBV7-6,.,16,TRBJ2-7,TGTGCCAGCAGCTTAGTGGGGCTAGCGGGAAACGGCGAGCAGTACTTC,CASSLVGLAGNGEQYF
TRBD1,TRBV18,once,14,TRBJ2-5,TGTGCCAGCTCACCGGGGACAGGTGCAGAGACCCAGTACTTC,CASSPGTGAETQYF
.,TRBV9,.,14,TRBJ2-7,TGTGCCAGCAGCGTAGGACCTAATTCTCGAGAGCAGTACTTC,CASSVGPNSREQYF
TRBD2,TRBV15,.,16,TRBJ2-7,TGTGCCACCAGCAGAGATAACACGGGAGGGTCCTACGAGCAGTACTTC,CATSRDNTGGSYEQYF
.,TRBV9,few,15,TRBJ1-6,TGTGCCAGCAAATCCGGGCACGCCCAAAATTCACCCCTCCACTTT,CASKSGHAQNSPLHF
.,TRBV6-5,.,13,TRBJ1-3,TGTGCCAGCAGCCAGGGACCGGCGGACACCATATATTTT,CASSQGPADTIYF
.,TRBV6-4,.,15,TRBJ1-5,TGTGCCAGCAGAGACACATACCTTAGCAATCAGCCCCAGCATTTT,CASRDTYLSNQPQHF
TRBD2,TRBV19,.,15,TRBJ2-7,TGTGCCAGTAGTATAGAAGCGGGAGGGACCTACGAGCAGTACTTC,CASSIEAGGTYEQYF
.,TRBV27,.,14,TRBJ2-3,TGTGCCAGCAGTTTATCGCGAGTTGCAGATACGCAGTATTTT,CASSLSRVADTQYF
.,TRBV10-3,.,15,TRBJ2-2,TGTGCCATCAGTGAGAAGATTTCGGGGACCGGGGAGCTGTTTTTT,CAISEKISGTGELFF
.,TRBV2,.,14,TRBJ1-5,TGTGCCAGCAGTGAACAGGGGATCAATCAGCCCCAGCATTTT,CASSEQGINQPQHF
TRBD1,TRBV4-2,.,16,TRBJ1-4,TGTGCCAGCAGCCAAGACGGGACAGGGGATAATGAAAAACTGTTTTTT,CASSQDGTGDNEKLFF
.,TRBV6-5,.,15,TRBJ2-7,TGTGCCAGCAGTTACTCATCGCAACTGGGTTACGAGCAGTACTTC,CASSYSSQLGYEQYF
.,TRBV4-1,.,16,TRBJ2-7,TGCGCCAGCAGTCTAGCGCTAGCGAAAAACTCCTACGAGCAGTACTTC,CASSLALAKNSYEQYF
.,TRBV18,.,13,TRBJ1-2,TGTGCCAGCTCACCGGCAGACATCTATGGCTACACCTTC,CASSPADIYGYTF
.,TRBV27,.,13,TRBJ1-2,TGTGCCAGCAGTTTATCGGGGGACTATGGCTACACCTTC,CASSLSGDYGYTF
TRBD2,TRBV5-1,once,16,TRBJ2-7,TGCGCCAGCAGCGGATCTAGCGGGAGGGATCCCTACGAGCAGTACTTC,CASSGSSGRDPYEQYF
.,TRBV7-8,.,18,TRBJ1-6,TGTGCCAGCAGCTTACGGGGCGAAGGGGTTGCAATGAATTTGGCCCTCCACTTT,CASSLRGEGVAMNLALHF
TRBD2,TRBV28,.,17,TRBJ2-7,TGTGCCAGCAGTTCCCCCCCTTCTCCCGGGGGGAAATCCGAGCAGTACTTC,CASSSPPSPGGKSEQYF
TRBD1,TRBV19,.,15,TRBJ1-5,TGTGCCAGTAGTAAGGGGGCTTTGGGCAATCAGCCCCAGCATTTT,CASSKGALGNQPQHF
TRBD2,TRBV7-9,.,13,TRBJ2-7,TGTGCCAGCAGCTCTAGCGGAGGCTACGAGCAGTACTTC,CASSSSGGYEQYF
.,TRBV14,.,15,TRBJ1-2,TGTGCCAGCAGCCAAGAGGGGACGGCTATTTATGGCTACACCTTC,CASSQEGTAIYGYTF
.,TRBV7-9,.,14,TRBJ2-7,TGTGCCAGCAGCCTTAACCAGGGTTCCTACGAGCAGTACTTC,CASSLNQGSYEQYF
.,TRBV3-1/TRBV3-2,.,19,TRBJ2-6,TGTGCCAGCAGCCAAGATGCCCGGACAGCTAACTCTGGGGCCAACGTCCTGACTTTC,CASSQDARTANSGANVLTF
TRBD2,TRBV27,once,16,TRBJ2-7,TGTGCCAGCAGCTCCCCAACTAGCGGGAGTCGGTACGAGCAGTACTTC,CASSSPTSGSRYEQYF
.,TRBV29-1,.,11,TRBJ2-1,TGCAGCGTTGGCCGGGATGGGGAGCAGTTCTTC,CSVGRDGEQFF
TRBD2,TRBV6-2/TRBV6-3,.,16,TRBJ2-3,TGTGCCAGCAGTTGGACTAGCGGGAGACGGAGGGATACGCAGTATTTT,CASSWTSGRRRDTQYF
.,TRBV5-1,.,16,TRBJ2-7,TGCGCCAGCAGCTTGGGTTCTCTACCTGGATTGAACGAGCAGTACTTC,CASSLGSLPGLNEQYF
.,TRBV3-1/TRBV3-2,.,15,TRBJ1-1,TGTGCCAGCAGCCTCTATCAGGGTCGGGGGACTGAAGCTTTCTTT,CASSLYQGRGTEAFF
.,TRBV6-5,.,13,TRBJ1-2,TGTGCCAGCAGACCGCGGGCCCCCTATGGCTACACCTTC,CASRPRAPYGYTF
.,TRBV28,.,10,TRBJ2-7,TGTGCCAGCGCTGGATACGAGCAGTACTTC,CASAGYEQYF
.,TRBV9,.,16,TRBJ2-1,TGTGCCAGCAGCGTAGATGGGGCAGTTGCGTACAATGAGCAGTTCTTC,CASSVDGAVAYNEQFF
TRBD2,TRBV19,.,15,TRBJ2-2,TGTGCCAGTAGTCGGGGACTAGCGATTACCGGGGAGCTGTTTTTT,CASSRGLAITGELFF
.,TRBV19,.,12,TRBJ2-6,TGTGCCAGTAGTACCTCACACGTCGTCCTGACTTTC,CASSTSHVVLTF